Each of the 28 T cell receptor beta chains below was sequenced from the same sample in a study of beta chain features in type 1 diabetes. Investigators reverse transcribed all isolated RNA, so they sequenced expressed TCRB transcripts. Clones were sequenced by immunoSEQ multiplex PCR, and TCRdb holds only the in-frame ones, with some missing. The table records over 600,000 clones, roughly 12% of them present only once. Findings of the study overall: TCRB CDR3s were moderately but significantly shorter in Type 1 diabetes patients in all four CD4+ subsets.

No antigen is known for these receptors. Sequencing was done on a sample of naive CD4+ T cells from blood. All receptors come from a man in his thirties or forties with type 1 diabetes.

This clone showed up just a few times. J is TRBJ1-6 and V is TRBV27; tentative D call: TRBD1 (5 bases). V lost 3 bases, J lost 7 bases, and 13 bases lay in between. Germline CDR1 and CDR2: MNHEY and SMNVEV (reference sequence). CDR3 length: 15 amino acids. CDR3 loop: CASSFRQGRNSPLHF. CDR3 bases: TGTGCCAGCAGTTTCAGGCAGGGTAGGAATTCACCCCTCCACTTT.

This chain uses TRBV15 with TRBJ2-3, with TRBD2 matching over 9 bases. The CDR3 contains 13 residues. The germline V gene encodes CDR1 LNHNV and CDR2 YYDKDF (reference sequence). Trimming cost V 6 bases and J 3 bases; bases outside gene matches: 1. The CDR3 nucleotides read TGTGCCACCAGGACTAGCGGAACAGATACGCAGTATTTT. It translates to CATRTSGTDTQYF.

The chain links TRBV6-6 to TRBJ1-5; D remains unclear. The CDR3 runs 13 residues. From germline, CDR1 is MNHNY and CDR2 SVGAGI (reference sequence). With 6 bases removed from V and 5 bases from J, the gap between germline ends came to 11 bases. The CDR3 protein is CASRRNQYQPQHF. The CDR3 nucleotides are TGTGCCAGCAGACGGAACCAGTATCAGCCCCAGCATTTT.

The CDR3: CASSFSTRTDTQYF. CDR3 DNA: TGTGCCAGCAGCTTCTCGACGCGCACAGATACGCAGTATTTT. The chain uses TRBV27 and TRBJ2-3; no reliable D call. Trimming pared 6 bases from V and 1 base from J, leaving 11 bases between. CDR1 and CDR2 from the germline V gene are MNHEY and SMNVEV (reference sequence). This CDR3 region has 14 residues.

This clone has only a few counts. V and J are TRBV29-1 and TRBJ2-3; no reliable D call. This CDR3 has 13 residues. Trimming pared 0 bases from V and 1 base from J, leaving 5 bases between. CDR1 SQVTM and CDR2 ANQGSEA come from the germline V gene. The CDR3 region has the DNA TGCAGCGTTGAAGACTTCCGCACAGATACGCAGTATTTT. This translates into CSVEDFRTDTQYF.

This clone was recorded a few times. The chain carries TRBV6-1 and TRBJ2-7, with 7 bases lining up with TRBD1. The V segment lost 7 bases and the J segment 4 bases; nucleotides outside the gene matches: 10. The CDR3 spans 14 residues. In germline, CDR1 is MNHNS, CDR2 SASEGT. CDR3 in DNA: TGTGCCAGCATTCGACAGGGTTCTGCGTACGAGCAGTACTTC. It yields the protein CASIRQGSAYEQYF.

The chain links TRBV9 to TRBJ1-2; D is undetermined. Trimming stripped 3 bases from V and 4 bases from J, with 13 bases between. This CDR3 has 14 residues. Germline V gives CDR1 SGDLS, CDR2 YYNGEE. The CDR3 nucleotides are TGTGCCAGCAGCGCAGACCTCTTGGGCTATGGCTACACCTTC. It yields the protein CASSADLLGYGYTF.

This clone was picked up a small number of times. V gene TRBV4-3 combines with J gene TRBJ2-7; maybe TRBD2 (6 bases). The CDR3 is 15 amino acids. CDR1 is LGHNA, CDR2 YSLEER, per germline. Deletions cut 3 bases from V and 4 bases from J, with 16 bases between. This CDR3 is CASSQLHGGPYEQYF. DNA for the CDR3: TGCGCCAGCAGCCAGCTCCATGGAGGGCCTTACGAGCAGTACTTC.

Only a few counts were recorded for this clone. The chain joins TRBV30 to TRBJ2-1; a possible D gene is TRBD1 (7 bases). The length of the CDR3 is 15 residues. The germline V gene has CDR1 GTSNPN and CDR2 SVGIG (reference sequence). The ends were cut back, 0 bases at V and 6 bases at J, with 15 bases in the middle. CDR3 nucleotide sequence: TGTGCCTGGAGTGTTGCACAGGGGAGGATCAATGAGCAGTTCTTC. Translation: CAWSVAQGRINEQFF.

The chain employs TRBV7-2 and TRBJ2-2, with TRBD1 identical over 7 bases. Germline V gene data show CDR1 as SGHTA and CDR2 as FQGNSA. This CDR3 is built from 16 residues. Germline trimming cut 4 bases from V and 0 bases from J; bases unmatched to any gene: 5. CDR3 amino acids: CASSYDRDTNTGELFF. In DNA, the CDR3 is TGTGCCAGCAGCTACGACAGGGATACGAACACCGGGGAGCTGTTTTTT.

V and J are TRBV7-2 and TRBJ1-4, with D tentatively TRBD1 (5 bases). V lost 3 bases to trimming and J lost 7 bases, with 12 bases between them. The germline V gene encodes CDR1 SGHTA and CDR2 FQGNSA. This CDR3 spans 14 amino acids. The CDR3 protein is CASSFGGSGEKLFF. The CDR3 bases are TGTGCCAGCAGCTTTGGGGGAAGCGGTGAAAAACTGTTTTTT.

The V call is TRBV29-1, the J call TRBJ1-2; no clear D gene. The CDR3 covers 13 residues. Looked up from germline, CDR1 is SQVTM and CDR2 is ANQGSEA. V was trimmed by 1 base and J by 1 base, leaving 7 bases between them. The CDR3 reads CSVEGQSNYGYTF. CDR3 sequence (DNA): TGCAGCGTTGAAGGGCAGAGTAACTATGGCTACACCTTC.

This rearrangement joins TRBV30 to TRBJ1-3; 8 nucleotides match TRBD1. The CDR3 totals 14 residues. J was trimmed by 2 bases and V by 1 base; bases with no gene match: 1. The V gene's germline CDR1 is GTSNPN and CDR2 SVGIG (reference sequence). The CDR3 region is CAWSGGQAGNTIYF. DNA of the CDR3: TGTGCCTGGAGTGGGGGACAGGCTGGAAACACCATATATTTT.

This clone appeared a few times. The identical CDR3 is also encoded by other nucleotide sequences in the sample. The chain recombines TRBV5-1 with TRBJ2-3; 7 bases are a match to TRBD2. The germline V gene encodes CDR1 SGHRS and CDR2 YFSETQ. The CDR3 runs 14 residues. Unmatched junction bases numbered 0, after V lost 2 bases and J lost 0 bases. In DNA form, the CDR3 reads TGCGCCAGCAGCTTAGCGGGGAGCACAGATACGCAGTATTTT. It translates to CASSLAGSTDTQYF.

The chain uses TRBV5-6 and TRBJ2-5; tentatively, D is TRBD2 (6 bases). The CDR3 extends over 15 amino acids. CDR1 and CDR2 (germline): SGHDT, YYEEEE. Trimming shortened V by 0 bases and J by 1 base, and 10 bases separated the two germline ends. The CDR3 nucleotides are TGTGCCAGCAGCTTGGTGGGGACTTTCCAAGAGACCCAGTACTTC. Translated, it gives CASSLVGTFQETQYF.

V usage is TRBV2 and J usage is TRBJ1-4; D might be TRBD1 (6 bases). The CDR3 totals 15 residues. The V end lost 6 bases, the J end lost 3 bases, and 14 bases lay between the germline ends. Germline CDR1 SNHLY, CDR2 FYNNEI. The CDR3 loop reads CASRQGGSPNEKLFF. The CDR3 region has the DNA TGTGCCAGCAGACAGGGAGGTTCACCTAATGAAAAACTGTTTTTT.

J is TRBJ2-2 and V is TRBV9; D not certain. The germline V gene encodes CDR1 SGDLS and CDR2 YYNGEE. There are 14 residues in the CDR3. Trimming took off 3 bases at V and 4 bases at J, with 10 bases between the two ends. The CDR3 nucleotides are TGTGCCAGCAGCGCTCTCTTTTTCACCGGGGAGCTGTTTTTT. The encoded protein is CASSALFFTGELFF.

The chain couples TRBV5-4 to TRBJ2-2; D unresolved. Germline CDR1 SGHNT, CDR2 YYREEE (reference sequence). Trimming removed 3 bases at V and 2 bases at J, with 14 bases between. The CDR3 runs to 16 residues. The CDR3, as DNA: TGTGCCAGCAGCTCTGGAAGGGCGGCAAACACCGGGGAGCTGTTTTTT. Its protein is CASSSGRAANTGELFF.

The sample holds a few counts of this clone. CDR3 nucleotides: TGTGCCAGCAGCCCCTGGGGGGGGAAGCCGAACACCGGGGAGCTGTTTTTT. Its translation: CASSPWGGKPNTGELFF. V is TRBV9 and J is TRBJ2-2, with TRBD2 matching over 7 bases. The V gene's germline CDR1 is SGDLS and CDR2 YYNGEE. The CDR3 contains 17 residues. V shed 4 bases, J shed 0 bases, and the junction held 9 bases outside the gene matches.

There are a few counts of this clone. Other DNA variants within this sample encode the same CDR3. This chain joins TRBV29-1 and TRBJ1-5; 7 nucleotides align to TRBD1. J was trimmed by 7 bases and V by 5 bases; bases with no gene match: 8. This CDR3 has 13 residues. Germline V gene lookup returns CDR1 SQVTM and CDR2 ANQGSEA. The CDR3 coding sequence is TGCAGCGTTCGGACAGGCAGTGGCCAGCCCCAGCATTTT. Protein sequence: CSVRTGSGQPQHF.

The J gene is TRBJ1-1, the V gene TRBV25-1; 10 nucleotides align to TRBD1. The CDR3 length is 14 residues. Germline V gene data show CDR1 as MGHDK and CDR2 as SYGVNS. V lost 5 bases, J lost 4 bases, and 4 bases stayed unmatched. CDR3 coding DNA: TGTGCCAGCAGTCTCCGGGACAGGGGCACTGAAGCTTTCTTT. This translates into CASSLRDRGTEAFF. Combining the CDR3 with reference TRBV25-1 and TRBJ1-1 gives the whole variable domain EADIYQTPRYLVIGTGKKITLECSQTMGHDKMYWYQQDPGMELHLIHYSYGVNSTEKGDLSSESTVSRIRTEHFPLTLESARPSHTSQYLCASSLRDRGTEAFFGQGTRLTVV.

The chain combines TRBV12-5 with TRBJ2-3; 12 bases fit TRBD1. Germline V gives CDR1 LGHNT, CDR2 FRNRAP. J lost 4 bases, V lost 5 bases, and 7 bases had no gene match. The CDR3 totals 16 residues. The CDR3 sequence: CASGQGTGGLADTQYF. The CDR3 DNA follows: TGTGCTAGTGGTCAGGGGACAGGGGGCTTGGCAGATACGCAGTATTTT.

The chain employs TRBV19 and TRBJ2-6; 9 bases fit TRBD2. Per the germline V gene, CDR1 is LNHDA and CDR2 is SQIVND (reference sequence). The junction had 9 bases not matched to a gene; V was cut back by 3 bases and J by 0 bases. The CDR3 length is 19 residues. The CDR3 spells CASSIPRAGGFSGANVLTF. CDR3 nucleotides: TGTGCCAGTAGTATCCCGCGAGCGGGGGGATTCTCTGGGGCCAACGTCCTGACTTTC. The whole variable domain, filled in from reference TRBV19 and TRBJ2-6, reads DGGITQSPKYLFRKEGQNVTLSCEQNLNHDAMYWYRQDPGQGLRLIYYSQIVNDFQKGDIAEGYSVSREKKESFPLTVTSAQKNPTAFYLCASSIPRAGGFSGANVLTFGAGSRLTVL.

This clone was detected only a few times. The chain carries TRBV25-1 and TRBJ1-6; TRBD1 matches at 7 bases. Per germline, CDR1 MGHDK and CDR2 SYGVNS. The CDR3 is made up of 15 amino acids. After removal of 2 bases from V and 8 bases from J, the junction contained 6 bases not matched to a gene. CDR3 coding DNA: TGTGCCAGCAGTGAACTGGACAGGTGGCATTCACCCCTCCACTTT. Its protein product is CASSELDRWHSPLHF.

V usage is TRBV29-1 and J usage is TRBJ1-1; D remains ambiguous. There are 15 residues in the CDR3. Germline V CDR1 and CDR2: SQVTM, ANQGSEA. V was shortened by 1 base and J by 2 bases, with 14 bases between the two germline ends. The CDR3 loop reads CSVEAIIFGNTEAFF. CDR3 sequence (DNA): TGCAGCGTTGAAGCTATAATTTTCGGAAACACTGAAGCTTTCTTT. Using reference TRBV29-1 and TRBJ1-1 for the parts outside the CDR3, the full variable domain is SAVISQKPSRDICQRGTSLTIQCQVDSQVTMMFWYRQQPGQSLTLIATANQGSEATYESGFVIDKFPISRPNLTFSTLTVSNMSPEDSSIYLCSVEAIIFGNTEAFFGQGTRLTVV.

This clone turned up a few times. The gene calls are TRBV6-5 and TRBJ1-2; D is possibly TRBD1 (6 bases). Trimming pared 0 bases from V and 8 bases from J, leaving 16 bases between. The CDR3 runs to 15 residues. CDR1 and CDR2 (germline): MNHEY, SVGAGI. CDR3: CASSYSARGAQGYTF. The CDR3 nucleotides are TGTGCCAGCAGTTACTCCGCCCGGGGGGCGCAAGGCTACACCTTC.

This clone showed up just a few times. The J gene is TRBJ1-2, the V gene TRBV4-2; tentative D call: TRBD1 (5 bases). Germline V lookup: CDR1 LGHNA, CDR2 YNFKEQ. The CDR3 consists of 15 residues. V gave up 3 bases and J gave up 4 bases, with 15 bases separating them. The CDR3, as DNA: TGTGCCAGCAGCCAGGATTCACAGGCCGCCTATGGCTACACCTTC. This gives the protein CASSQDSQAAYGYTF.

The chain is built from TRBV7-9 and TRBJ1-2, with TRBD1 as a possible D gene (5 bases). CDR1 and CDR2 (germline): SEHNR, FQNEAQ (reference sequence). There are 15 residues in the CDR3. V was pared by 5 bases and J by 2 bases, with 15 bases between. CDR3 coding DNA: TGTGCCAGCAGCCCCTCGGCGGGGGGGAACTATGGCTACACCTTC. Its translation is CASSPSAGGNYGYTF.